Included here is one TCR beta chain sequence, with context. What this receptor recognizes is not known. Base qualities were left out, and no much larger clone turns up one base away. The method was the immunoSEQ multiplex PCR assay. The paper's data handling went like this. Repertoires were summarized in terms of richness and clonality, and significantly expanded and contracted clones between pre- and post-therapy samples were identified. In its TCRdb copy, this immuneACCESS table keeps in-frame sequences only and misses some clones. Where compared with another copy, unresolved V genes explain less than half of these, and the others have no known cause. V, J and clone size reflect that table, while D and trimming were determined from the DNA. The sample table contains over 25,000 clones; only one count was recorded for more than 90% of them. Around 2.2% of the sample belongs to the ten largest clones.

Reading the label with the study, this specimen's time point is: at surgical resection after neoadjuvant nivolumab +/- ipilimumab. The samples were obtained from NEOSTAR, a phase 2 randomized trial that tested neoadjuvant nivolumab or nivolumab plus ipilimumab, followed by surgery, in operable NSCLC. CDR1 and CDR2 are drawn from the germline V gene: SGHRS, YFSETQ. The CDR3 starts with the cysteine, ends with the phenylalanine, and has 15 residues. The read is trimmed to its CDR3 DNA, 45 bases read in frame from base 1. Trimming takes 0 bases from V and 3 bases from J, and the germline ends sit 11 bases apart. This record belongs to a study of neoadjuvant nivolumab and ipilimumab in lung cancer (dated by TCRdb to the early 2020s). Study-level background: Nivolumab was administered intravenously at 3 mg/kg on days 1, 15 and 29, and in the combination arm ipilimumab 1 mg/kg was added on day 1 only. The primary trial endpoint was the major pathologic response (MPR) rate in the intention-to-treat population in each study arm. Matched pretherapy and resected tumor pairs were analyzed for seven patients: four treated with nivolumab and three with nivolumab plus ipilimumab. A total of 45 or so patients with operable NSCLC were treated in the trial, with about 23 randomized to nivolumab monotherapy and some 20 randomized to nivolumab plus ipilimumab. The study compared TCR repertoires in pretherapy (baseline) peripheral blood with TCR repertoires in tumors resected at surgery following neoadjuvant immune checkpoint blockade.

Summary of the overall study and its limitations: No significant correlation was found between TCR clonality and pathologic tumor regression, and only a single major-pathologic-response sample was available for the analysis of TCR clonality versus pathologic tumor regression. From pretherapy to surgery, increases in tumor T-cell richness and clonality were observed in three of three dual-therapy tumors but in only two of four nivolumab-treated tumors. A small number of samples underwent TCR sequencing. Resected tumors had greater TCR richness and clonality than tumor-adjacent uninvolved lung, and increases were observed in more dual-therapy-treated tumors. Richness in tumors resected after neoadjuvant therapy showed a positive correlation with pretherapy blood TCR richness (Spearman R ≈ 0.79).

The receptor was isolated from an adult with non-small cell lung cancer. The starting material was peripheral blood, obtained after neoadjuvant nivolumab, alone or with ipilimumab, at or shortly before surgery. Recombination linked TRBV5-1 to TRBJ2-3; there is no confident call for the D gene. The nucleotide sequence is TGCGCCAGCAGCTTGGAAGGGCGTGGGACAGATACGCAGTATTTT. Translated, it gives CASSLEGRGTDTQYF.